The rows below give T cell receptor beta chains drawn from one sample of a study of CD8+ T cells in alopecia areata. Libraries were prepared by immunoSEQ multiplex PCR; TCRdb keeps only in-frame clonotypes and omits some of them. Among approximately 210,000 clones listed, roughly two fifths were seen once. The specimen was CD4+ T cells sorted from blood, collected at roughly week 38, from a patient treated with tofacitinib. Source of these receptors: a human donor with alopecia areata. CDR3s include the opening cysteine and the closing phenylalanine or tryptophan. D genes are given only for firm matches. Expanded clones are given a class, and other clones once, few, many or no size at all.

TRBJ2-5 14 TRBV6-1 - - TGTGCCAGCAGCCGAACAGGGCCGGGGGAGACCCAGTACTTC CASSRTGPGETQYF
TRBJ2-2 17 TRBV5-1 - - TGCGCCAGCAGCCGGAGGTCTGGGCTGGGTAACACCGGGGAGCTGTTTTTT CASSRRSGLGNTGELFF
TRBJ2-1 16 TRBV5-6 few TRBD1 TGTGCCAGCAGCTTGGTAGGGGACAGAGACTACAATGAGCAGTTCTTC CASSLVGDRDYNEQFF
TRBJ2-6 18 TRBV9 few TRBD1 TGTGCCAGCAGCCCAAGACAGGGAAGGGGGTCTGGGGCCAACGTCCTGACTTTC CASSPRQGRGSGANVLTF
TRBJ2-5 13 TRBV30 few - TGTGCCTGGAGCAGTAGCCACCAAGAGACCCAGTACTTC CAWSSSHQETQYF
TRBJ2-7 18 TRBV4-3 - - TGCGCCAGCAGCCAAGAATTGTTAGTACTACAAACCTCCTACGAGCAGTACTTC CASSQELLVLQTSYEQYF
TRBJ2-5 14 TRBV6-6 - TRBD1 TGTGCCAGCAGCCTGGACAGGGGTTATGAGACCCAGTACTTC CASSLDRGYETQYF
TRBJ2-2 15 TRBV5-4 - TRBD1 TGTGCCAGCAGCCTACAGGGGACCAACACCGGGGAGCTGTTTTTT CASSLQGTNTGELFF
TRBJ2-3 15 TRBV7-9 once TRBD2 TGTGCCAGCAGCCGGGCGCTAGCGGGCACAGATACGCAGTATTTT CASSRALAGTDTQYF
TRBJ1-5 14 TRBV30 few - TGTGCCTGGACGAGCGGACGGGGAGATCAGCCCCAGCATTTT CAWTSGRGDQPQHF
TRBJ2-7 15 TRBV30 few TRBD2 TGTGCCTGGAGTGTTCGCCAGCGGGGGCCCTACGAGCAGTACTTC CAWSVRQRGPYEQYF
TRBJ2-1 14 TRBV15 - - TGTGCCACCACACAAGCCGGACCCTACAATGAGCAGTTCTTC CATTQAGPYNEQFF
TRBJ2-1 16 TRBV11-2 - - TGTGCCAGCAGCTTAGAAAGAACGAGGTATAACAATGAGCAGTTCTTC CASSLERTRYNNEQFF
TRBJ1-5 15 TRBV28 many - TGTGCCAGCAGTTTATCACAGCGACACAATCAGCCCCAGCATTTT CASSLSQRHNQPQHF
TRBJ2-5 15 TRBV7-9 few TRBD1 TGTGCCAGCAGACGGAACAGGGGTGGCATGGAGACCCAGTACTTC CASRRNRGGMETQYF
TRBJ2-3 15 TRBV15 - TRBD2 TGTGCCACCAGCATCCTCGGGGGGAACACAGATACGCAGTATTTT CATSILGGNTDTQYF
TRBJ2-7 13 TRBV6-6 - - TGTGCCAGCTCTATTCCACAGTCCTACGAGCAGTACTTC CASSIPQSYEQYF
TRBJ2-1 15 TRBV28 - - TGTGCCAGCATGAGTAGCGGCAGCCCTAGGGATGAGCAGTTCTTC CASMSSGSPRDEQFF
TRBJ2-7 15 TRBV28 few - TGTGCCAGCAGTTTATCCCCCAGGGGAGCCTACGAGCAGTACTTC CASSLSPRGAYEQYF
TRBJ2-7 14 TRBV19 - - TGTGCCAGTAGTAAAGCAGGGGTCGGGTACGAGCAGTACTTC CASSKAGVGYEQYF
TRBJ2-7 15 TRBV28 many - TGTGCCAGCAGTTTAACCCCCCGGGCCAGCTACGAGCAGTACTTC CASSLTPRASYEQYF
TRBJ2-2 16 TRBV5-1 few - TGCGCCAGCAGCTTACTCCAGGGTTTAAACACCGGGGAGCTGTTTTTT CASSLLQGLNTGELFF
TRBJ2-1 14 TRBV4-3 many - TGCGCCAGCAGCCAAGATTGGGCATACAATGAGCAGTTCTTC CASSQDWAYNEQFF
TRBJ2-5 15 TRBV4-3 - - TGCGCCAGCAGCCAAGGCCTCACGCAGCAAGAGACCCAGTACTTC CASSQGLTQQETQYF
TRBJ1-1 13 TRBV30 - - TGTGCCTGGAGTGTACGCCCGAACACTGAAGCTTTCTTT CAWSVRPNTEAFF
TRBJ2-5 13 TRBV30 - - TGTGCCTGGAGCCCAAGACTTAAAGAGACCCAGTACTTC CAWSPRLKETQYF
TRBJ2-1 13 TRBV5-1 - - TGCGCCAGCAGCGAGGGCCACCCCGGTGAGCAGTTCTTC CASSEGHPGEQFF
TRBJ1-5 15 TRBV28 many TRBD1 TGTGCCAGCAGTTTATCTGGGACAGGGGTCCAGCCCCAGCATTTT CASSLSGTGVQPQHF
TRBJ2-2 14 TRBV9 - - TGTGCCAGCAGCGTAAGGGTGAACACCGGGGAGCTGTTTTTT CASSVRVNTGELFF
TRBJ2-7 17 TRBV5-5 few TRBD1 TGTGCCAGCAGCCGACAACCGGGACAGGGGGTGGCCTACGAGCAGTACTTC CASSRQPGQGVAYEQYF
TRBJ2-5 14 TRBV15 once - TGTGCCACCAGCGGAGGGCGAAGAGGGGAGACCCAGTACTTC CATSGGRRGETQYF
TRBJ2-2 12 TRBV27 - - TGTGCCAGCAGTTTGTTATTCCGGGAGCTGTTTTTT CASSLLFRELFF
TRBJ2-1 16 TRBV7-2 few - TGTGCCAGCAGCGCGGCCGGGACTGGGACTTTTGGTGAGCAGTTCTTC CASSAAGTGTFGEQFF
TRBJ2-3 14 TRBV30 - TRBD2 TGTGCCTGGACCCTCGGGGGGGCGATAGCTACGCAGTATTTT CAWTLGGAIATQYF
TRBJ2-1 14 TRBV2 few - TGTGCCAGCAAAGCAGGTAGAGCGGTGGTACAGCAGTTCTTC CASKAGRAVVQQFF
TRBJ1-1 14 TRBV5-4 - - TGTGCCAGCAGCTTGGGTCTGGGGAACACTGAAGCTTTCTTT CASSLGLGNTEAFF
TRBJ2-7 16 TRBV15 - TRBD1 TGTGCCACCAGCAGACATTCCGGGACAGGGGACTACGAGCAGTACTTC CATSRHSGTGDYEQYF
TRBJ2-1 16 TRBV18 few TRBD2 TGTGCCAGCTCACCACCGTCGGCTAGCGGAAACAATGAGCAGTTCTTC CASSPPSASGNNEQFF
TRBJ2-3 12 TRBV29-1 - - TGCAGCGTTGACGAGGGCACAGATACGCAGTATTTT CSVDEGTDTQYF
TRBJ1-2 13 TRBV6-5 few - TGTGCCAGCAGTGTCGACAGGTCAGATGGCTACACCTTC CASSVDRSDGYTF
TRBJ1-2 17 TRBV7-9 many TRBD1 TGTGCCAGCAGCTTATCTTCAGGGACGACAGGGTTCTATGGCTACACCTTC CASSLSSGTTGFYGYTF
TRBJ2-7 14 TRBV9 - - TGTGCCAGCAGCGTAGAGGCCAGGGACTACGAGCAGTACTTC CASSVEARDYEQYF
TRBJ2-7 14 TRBV5-1 few - TGCGCCAGCAGCTTAAACAGCAGGGGTGACGAGCAGTACTTC CASSLNSRGDEQYF
TRBJ2-6 16 TRBV7-3 few TRBD2 TGTGCCAGCAGCTTAACTAGCGGGAGTGGGGCCAACGTCCTGACTTTC CASSLTSGSGANVLTF
TRBJ1-5 13 TRBV6-5 - - TGTGCCACCCAATCAGGGAGGCGGCAGCCCCAGCATTTT CATQSGRRQPQHF
TRBJ1-1 13 TRBV29-1 - TRBD1 TGCAGCGTTCGCAGGGGGCTGAACACTGAAGCTTTCTTT CSVRRGLNTEAFF
TRBJ2-1 15 TRBV9 - - TGTGCCAGCAGCATGGGGGACCGCCCACCCTATGAGCAGTTCTTC CASSMGDRPPYEQFF
TRBJ2-1 11 TRBV7-2 few - TGTGCCAGCACCGCCTACAATGAGCAGTTCTTC CASTAYNEQFF
TRBJ1-1 15 TRBV6-5 - - TGTGCCAGCAGTTACTCTAGACAGACCAACACTGAAGCTTTCTTT CASSYSRQTNTEAFF
TRBJ1-5 14 TRBV10-3 - - TGTGCCATCAGTGAGGGCAGTGGGAATCAGCCCCAGCATTTT CAISEGSGNQPQHF
TRBJ2-7 17 TRBV5-4 few - TGTGCCAGCAGCTTCGGGCGAGAAGGGATTAATCCCTACGAGCAGTACTTC CASSFGREGINPYEQYF
TRBJ2-1 16 TRBV4-2 few - TGTGCCAGCAGCCAAGAGTGGCGGGACAACTACAATGAGCAGTTCTTC CASSQEWRDNYNEQFF
TRBJ2-1 13 TRBV18 - - TGTGCCAGCTCCCCATCAACTGAGAATGAGCAGTTCTTC CASSPSTENEQFF
TRBJ2-7 13 TRBV29-1 - - TGCAGCGTTGTGGGACCAGGCTCCTACGAGCAGTACTTC CSVVGPGSYEQYF
TRBJ2-3 13 TRBV7-8 many - TGTGCCAGTAGGACTGCTAGCACAGATACGCAGTATTTT CASRTASTDTQYF
TRBJ2-7 14 TRBV4-2 few - TGTGCCAGCAGCCAAGACACCCCCTCGAATGAGCAGTACTTC CASSQDTPSNEQYF
TRBJ2-2 14 TRBV6-5 many TRBD2 TGTGCCAGCAATCTAATAGCGGGAGCCGGGGAGCTGTTTTTT CASNLIAGAGELFF
TRBJ2-2 14 TRBV10-3 few - TGTGCCATCAGGGAACCGTCGAACACCGGGGAGCTGTTTTTT CAIREPSNTGELFF
TRBJ2-7 19 TRBV7-2 few TRBD2 TGTGCCAGCAGCACCACTCGGGGGGGCTGGATCGGACCATCCTACGAGCAGTACTTC CASSTTRGGWIGPSYEQYF
TRBJ2-7 16 TRBV30 - TRBD2 TGTGCCTGGAGCCCGGGACTAGCGGGAGGCCCCTCGGAGCAGTACTTC CAWSPGLAGGPSEQYF